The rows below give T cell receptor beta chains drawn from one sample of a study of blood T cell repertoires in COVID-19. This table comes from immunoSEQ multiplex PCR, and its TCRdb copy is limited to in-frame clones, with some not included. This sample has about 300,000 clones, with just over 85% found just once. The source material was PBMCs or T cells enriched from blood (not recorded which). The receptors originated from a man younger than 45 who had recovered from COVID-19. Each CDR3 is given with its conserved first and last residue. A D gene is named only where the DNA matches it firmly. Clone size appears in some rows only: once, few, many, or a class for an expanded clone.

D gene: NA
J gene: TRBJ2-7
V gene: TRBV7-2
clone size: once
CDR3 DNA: TGTGCCAGCAGCAAGGGTCAGGGGCCATACGAGCAGTACTTC
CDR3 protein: CASSKGQGPYEQYF

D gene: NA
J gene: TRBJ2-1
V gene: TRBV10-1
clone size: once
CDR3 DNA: TGCGCCAGCAGTGAGTCTTTCTCGGCACAGGCCGATGAGCAGTTCTTC
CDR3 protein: CASSESFSAQADEQFF

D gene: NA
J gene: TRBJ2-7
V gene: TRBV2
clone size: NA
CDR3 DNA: TGTGCCAGCAGCGAAGGCAGGGAGCAGTACTTC
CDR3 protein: CASSEGREQYF

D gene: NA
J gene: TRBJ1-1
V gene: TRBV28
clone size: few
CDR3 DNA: TGTGCCAGCAGCCCCAGGGTTGAAGCTTTCTTT
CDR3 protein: CASSPRVEAFF

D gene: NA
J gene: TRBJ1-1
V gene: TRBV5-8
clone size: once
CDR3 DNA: TGTGCCAGCAGGGCGACAGGATGGGGGCAGATGAACACTGAAGCTTTCTTT
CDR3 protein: CASRATGWGQMNTEAFF

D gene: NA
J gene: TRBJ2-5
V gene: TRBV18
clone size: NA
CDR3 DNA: TGTGCCAGCTCACCCCCCGGACTGTGGACGAGAGAGACCCAGTACTTC
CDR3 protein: CASSPPGLWTRETQYF

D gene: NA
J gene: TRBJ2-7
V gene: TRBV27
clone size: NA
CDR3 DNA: TGTGCCAGCAGCCGTTCGGACAGTAGCTCCTACGAGCAGTACTTC
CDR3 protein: CASSRSDSSSYEQYF

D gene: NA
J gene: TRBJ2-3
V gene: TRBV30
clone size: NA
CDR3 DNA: TGTGCCTGGAATCCCCCCAGATACACAGATACGCAGTATTTT
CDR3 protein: CAWNPPRYTDTQYF

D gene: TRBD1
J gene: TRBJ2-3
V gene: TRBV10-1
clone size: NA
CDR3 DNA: TGCGCCAGTGGTAACAGGGGTTTTGATACGCAGTATTTT
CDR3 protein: CASGNRGFDTQYF

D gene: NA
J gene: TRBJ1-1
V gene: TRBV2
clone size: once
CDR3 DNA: TGTGCCAGCAGTGAAATAAGGGCAGGGGCAGCTGAAGCTTTCTTT
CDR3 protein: CASSEIRAGAAEAFF

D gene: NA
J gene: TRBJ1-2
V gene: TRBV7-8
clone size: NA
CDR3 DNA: TGTGCCAGCAGCCCACTTAGAGGCTACACCTTC
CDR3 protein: CASSPLRGYTF

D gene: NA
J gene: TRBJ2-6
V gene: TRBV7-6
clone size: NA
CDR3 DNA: TGTGCCAGCAGCTCGCTGGCCTCTGGGGCCAACGTCCTGACTTTC
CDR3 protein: CASSSLASGANVLTF

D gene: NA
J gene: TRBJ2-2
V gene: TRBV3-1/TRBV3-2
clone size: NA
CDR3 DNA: TGTGCCAGCAGCCAAGACTCCGGGGAGCTGTTTTTT
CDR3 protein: CASSQDSGELFF

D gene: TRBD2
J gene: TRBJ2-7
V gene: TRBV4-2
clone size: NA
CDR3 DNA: TGTGCCAGCAGCCAAGAGAGTTTTAGGACTAGCGGGGGAACCTACGAGCAGTACTTC
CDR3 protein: CASSQESFRTSGGTYEQYF

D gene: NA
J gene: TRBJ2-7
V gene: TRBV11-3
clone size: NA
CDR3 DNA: TGTGCCAGCAGCTTAGTGAGGCGGGCCGAGCAGTACTTC
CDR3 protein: CASSLVRRAEQYF

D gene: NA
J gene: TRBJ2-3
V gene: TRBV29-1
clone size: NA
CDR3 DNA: TGCAGCGTTGAAGTGAGGGGTAGGGGGACAGATACGCAGTATTTT
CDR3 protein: CSVEVRGRGTDTQYF

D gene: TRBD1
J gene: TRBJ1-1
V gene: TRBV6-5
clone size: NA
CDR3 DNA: TGTGCCAGCAGAAGACAGGGGGCAAGGACAACTGAAGCTTTCTTT
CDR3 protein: CASRRQGARTTEAFF

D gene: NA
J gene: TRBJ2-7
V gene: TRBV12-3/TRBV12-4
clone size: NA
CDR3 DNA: TGTGCCAGCAGTTTTACATCGGAGGAGCAGTACTTC
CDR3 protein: CASSFTSEEQYF

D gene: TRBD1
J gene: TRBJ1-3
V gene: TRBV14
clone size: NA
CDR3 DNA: TGTGCCAGCAGCCAACGACAGGGATCCTCTGGAAACACCATATATTTT
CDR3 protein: CASSQRQGSSGNTIYF

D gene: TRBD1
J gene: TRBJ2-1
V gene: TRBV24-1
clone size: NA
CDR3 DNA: TGTGCCACCAGTGATCAACAGGGGCTCTACAATGAGCAGTTCTTC
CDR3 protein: CATSDQQGLYNEQFF

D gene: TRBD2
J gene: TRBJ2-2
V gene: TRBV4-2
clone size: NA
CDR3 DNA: TGTGCCAGCAGCCAGGAATTTTCTAGCGGGAGGCTTAACACCGGGGAGCTGTTTTTT
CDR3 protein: CASSQEFSSGRLNTGELFF

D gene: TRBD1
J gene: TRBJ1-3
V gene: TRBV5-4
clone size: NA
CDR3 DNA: TGTGCCAGCAGCTTAGGACAGGGGTTACGTGGAAACACCATATATTTT
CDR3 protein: CASSLGQGLRGNTIYF

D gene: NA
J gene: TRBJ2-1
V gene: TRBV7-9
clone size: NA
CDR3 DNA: TGTGCCAGCAGCACCACTAGTTCACGGGCCTACAATGAGCAGTTCTTC
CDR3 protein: CASSTTSSRAYNEQFF

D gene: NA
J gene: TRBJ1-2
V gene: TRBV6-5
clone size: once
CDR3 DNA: TGTGCCAGCAGGGGCCCTGATCCTCTTAACTATGGCTACACCTTC
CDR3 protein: CASRGPDPLNYGYTF

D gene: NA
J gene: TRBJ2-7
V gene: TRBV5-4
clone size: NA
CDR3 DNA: TGTGCCAGCAGCTGGGGCCCTAGCGACTACGAGCAGTACTTC
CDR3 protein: CASSWGPSDYEQYF

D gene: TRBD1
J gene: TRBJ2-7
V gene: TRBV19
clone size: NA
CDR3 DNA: TGTGCCAGTAGCCCCGGGACAGGAGTCAACTACGAGCAGTACTTC
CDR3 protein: CASSPGTGVNYEQYF

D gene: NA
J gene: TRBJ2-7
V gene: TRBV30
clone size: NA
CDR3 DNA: TGTGCCTGGAGTGTCATAGGGGACTACGAGCAGTACTTC
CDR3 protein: CAWSVIGDYEQYF

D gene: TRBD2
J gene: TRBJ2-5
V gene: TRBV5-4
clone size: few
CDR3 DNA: TGTGCCAGCAGCACGGGACTAGCGAGTGAAGAGACCCAGTACTTC
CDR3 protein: CASSTGLASEETQYF

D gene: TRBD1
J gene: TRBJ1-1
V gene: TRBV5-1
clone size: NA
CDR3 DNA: TGCGCCACCACAAGAGGAGAGACAGGGATGAACACTGAAGCTTTCTTT
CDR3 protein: CATTRGETGMNTEAFF

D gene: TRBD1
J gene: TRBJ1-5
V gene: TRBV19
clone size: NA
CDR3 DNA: TGTGCCAGTAGAAGGGACAGGTCTAGCAATCAGCCCCAGCATTTT
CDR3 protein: CASRRDRSSNQPQHF

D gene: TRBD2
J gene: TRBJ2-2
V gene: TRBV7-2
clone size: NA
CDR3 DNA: TGTGCCAGCAGCTTAGGGGGACTAGCGGTCACCGGGGAGCTGTTTTTT
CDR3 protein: CASSLGGLAVTGELFF

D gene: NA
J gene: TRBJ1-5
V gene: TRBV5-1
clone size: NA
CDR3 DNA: TGCGCCAGCAGCGATACTGGGGGGAATCAGCCCCAGCATTTT
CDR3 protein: CASSDTGGNQPQHF

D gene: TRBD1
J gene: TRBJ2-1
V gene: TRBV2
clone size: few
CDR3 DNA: TGTGCCAGCAGACCGGGACAGGACCCTGAGAATGAGCAGTTCTTC
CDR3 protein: CASRPGQDPENEQFF

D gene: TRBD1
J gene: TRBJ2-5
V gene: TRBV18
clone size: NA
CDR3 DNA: TGTGCCAGCTCACCACCGGCAGGGGGCCAGGGGAAGACCCAGTACTTC
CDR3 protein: CASSPPAGGQGKTQYF

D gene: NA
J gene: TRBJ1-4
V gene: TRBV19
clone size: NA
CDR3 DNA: TGTGCCAGTAGTCGGGGGGGATCTGAAAAACTGTTTTTT
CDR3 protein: CASSRGGSEKLFF

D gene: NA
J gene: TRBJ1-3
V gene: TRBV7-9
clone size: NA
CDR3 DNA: TGTGCCAGCAGCTTACCGGACAGAGGAACCGGAAACACCATATATTTT
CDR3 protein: CASSLPDRGTGNTIYF

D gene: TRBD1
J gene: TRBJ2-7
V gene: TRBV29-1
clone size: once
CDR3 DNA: TGCAGCTTTTCCTCCGGGACAGGGGGATACGAGCAGTACTTC
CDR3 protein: CSFSSGTGGYEQYF

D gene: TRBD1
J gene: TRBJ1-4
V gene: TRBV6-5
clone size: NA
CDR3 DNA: TGTGCCAGCAGTCGGACAGGAACTAATGAAAAACTGTTTTTT
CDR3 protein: CASSRTGTNEKLFF

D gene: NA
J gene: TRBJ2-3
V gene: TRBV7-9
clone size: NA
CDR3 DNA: TGTGCCAGCAGCTTAGCGTGGGATGCGGGAGATACGCAGTATTTT
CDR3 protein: CASSLAWDAGDTQYF

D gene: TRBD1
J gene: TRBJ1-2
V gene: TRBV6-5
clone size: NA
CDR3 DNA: TGTGCCAGCAGGACTCCGTGGGGGGGACAGGGAGACTACACCTTC
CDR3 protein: CASRTPWGGQGDYTF

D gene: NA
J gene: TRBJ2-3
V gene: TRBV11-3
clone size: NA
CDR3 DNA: TGTGCCAGCAGCTTAAGGACAGCTGGGGAGGGTACGCAGTATTTT
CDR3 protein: CASSLRTAGEGTQYF

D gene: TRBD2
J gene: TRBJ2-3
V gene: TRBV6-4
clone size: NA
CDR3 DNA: TGTGCCAGCAGTGAATCACCCGGACTAGCGCCCTCAGATACGCAGTATTTT
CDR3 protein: CASSESPGLAPSDTQYF

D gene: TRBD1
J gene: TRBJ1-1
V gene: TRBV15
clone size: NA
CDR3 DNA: TGTGCCACCAGCACCCGACAGGGGGCGAGTACCACTGAAGCTTTCTTT
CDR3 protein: CATSTRQGASTTEAFF

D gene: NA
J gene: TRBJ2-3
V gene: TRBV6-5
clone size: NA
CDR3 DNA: TGTGCCATCAGGCGGGATATTGGGACAGATACGCAGTATTTT
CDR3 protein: CAIRRDIGTDTQYF